This T cell receptor beta chain was sequenced in a study of blood T cell repertoires in COVID-19. Libraries were prepared by immunoSEQ multiplex PCR; TCRdb keeps only in-frame clonotypes and omits some of them. The sample holds hundreds of thousands of clones, around 85% seen once. Trimming removed 5 bases from V and 8 bases from J, with 15 bases in between. Germline values: CDR1 SGHAT, CDR2 FQNNGV. The CDR3 contains 14 residues. The rearrangement joins TRBV11-2 to TRBJ1-4; D remains ambiguous. Source material: PBMCs or T cells enriched from blood (not recorded which). The sequence derives from a woman between 45 and 65 years old who had recovered from COVID-19. The CDR3, as DNA: TGTGCCAGCAGCCCTCTCGGAGGTGGGGAAAAACTGTTTTTT. Protein: CASSPLGGGEKLFF.